The clone carrying this T cell receptor beta chain appeared once. This specimen comes from a study of blood T cell repertoires in COVID-19. About the study: Spain, Italy and the United States supplied samples that represented acute and convalescent COVID-19. From T cells, B-cell-depleted T cells, or PBMCs came the material, which was cDNA or gDNA.

Original processing notes: Reference gene primer amplification gave nucleated cell count estimates. The repertoire was sequenced with immunoSEQ multiplex PCR; TCRdb's copy has only in-frame clones and lacks some. V, J and clone size are those of that table, while D and trimming were read from the DNA. This sample yields 45,000 to 65,000 clones, of which more than 75% are seen a single time; 5% to 6.5% belongs to the top ten. The CDR3 loop spans 13 amino acids. The germline V and J ends were trimmed by 0 bases and 6 bases, with 7 bases remaining between them. The source of this sequence is an elderly man in a cohort sampled during active COVID-19. What was sequenced was peripheral blood. The chain has TRBV12-3 or TRBV12-4 and TRBJ2-3; possible D gene TRBD2, 5 bases. The CDR3: CASSLAAGDTQYF. CDR3 nucleotides: TGTGCCAGCAGTTTAGCGGCGGGTGATACGCAGTATTTT.